Presented here are 8 T cell receptor beta chains from one specimen sequenced in a study of blood T cell repertoires in COVID-19. Data came from immunoSEQ multiplex PCR; TCRdb stores just in-frame clones and leaves some out. The table records around 100,000 clones, less than 85% of them present only once. Material for sequencing was peripheral blood. Receptor source: a man in his 70s with COVID-19, enrolled during active disease.

This clone was seen more than once but under ten times. At one of its ends the junction is not consistent with the germline gene, which may arise from a read error. The chain carries TRBV6-5 and TRBJ1-6, with 8 positions matching TRBD1. Germline V gene lookup returns CDR1 MNHEY and CDR2 SVGAGI. The CDR3 has 15 residues. CDR3 DNA sequence: TGTGCCAGCAGCTACTTACAGGGGGAGAATTCACCCCTCCACTTT. Its protein product is CASSYLQGENSPLHF.

Only a few counts were recorded for this clone. This sequence joins TRBV28 and TRBJ2-7; 8 bases match TRBD1. V lost 6 bases, J lost 3 bases, and 7 bases stayed unmatched. CDR1 MDHEN and CDR2 SYDVKM come from the germline V gene. There are 14 residues in the CDR3. CDR3 amino acids: CASRDGTGDYEQYF. CDR3 coding DNA: TGTGCCAGCAGGGACGGGACAGGAGACTACGAGCAGTACTTC.

The V and J genes are TRBV6-5 and TRBJ2-3; tentative D call: TRBD1 (6 bases). The CDR3 is made up of 15 amino acids. The V end lost 6 bases, the J end lost 0 bases, and 13 bases lay between the germline ends. CDR1 MNHEY and CDR2 SVGAGI come from the germline V gene. CDR3 nucleotides: TGTGCCAGCAGACACACAGGGCCTAGCACAGATACGCAGTATTTT. Encoded protein: CASRHTGPSTDTQYF.

The V gene is TRBV14, the J gene TRBJ2-7; 8 positions match TRBD2. The V segment lost 4 bases and the J segment 9 bases; nucleotides outside the gene matches: 11. The length of the CDR3 is 14 residues. Germline CDR1 SGHDN, CDR2 FVKESK. Here the CDR3 reads CASSPVAGWVGQYF. The DNA of the CDR3 is TGTGCCAGCAGCCCCGTAGCGGGATGGGTCGGGCAGTACTTC.

This clone was seen just once. The gene calls are TRBV7-2 and TRBJ1-2, with 10 bases aligning to TRBD1. Germline CDR1 reads SGHTA; CDR2 reads FQGNSA. The CDR3 consists of 16 residues. The V and J ends lost 4 bases and 3 bases, in that order; junction bases with no gene match: 8. The CDR3 here is CASSSKPGQGYYGYTF. The CDR3 region has the DNA TGTGCCAGCAGCTCGAAACCGGGACAGGGGTACTATGGCTACACCTTC.

The CDR3 region has the DNA TGTGCCAGCAGCTCCGGGACAGGGACCTACGAGCAGTACTTC. It translates to CASSSGTGTYEQYF. The chain is built from TRBV7-9 and TRBJ2-7, with 9 bases matching TRBD1. Trimming at V came to 4 bases and at J to 2 bases, leaving 3 bases not matched to a gene. Germline-derived CDR1 and CDR2 are SEHNR and FQNEAQ (reference sequence). This CDR3 has 14 amino acids.

The chain has TRBV7-9 and TRBJ2-3, with 7 positions matching TRBD2. This CDR3 is 16 amino acids long. The V and J ends lost 5 bases and 10 bases, in that order; junction bases with no gene match: 18. Germline V gene sequence: CDR1 SEHNR, CDR2 FQNEAQ (reference sequence). CDR3 in amino acids: CASSITQKTSSESQYF. For the CDR3, the DNA is TGTGCCAGCAGCATTACCCAAAAGACTAGCTCGGAGTCGCAGTATTTT.

The V call is TRBV10-3, the J call TRBJ1-5; TRBD1 aligns across 7 bases. Germline CDR1 reads ENHRY; CDR2 reads SYGVKD. J was trimmed by 3 bases and V by 8 bases; bases with no gene match: 4. The CDR3 contains 13 residues. The CDR3 nucleotides are TGTGCCATCCGGGGACAGCACAATCAGCCCCAGCATTTT. Translated: CAIRGQHNQPQHF.